This T cell receptor beta chain was sequenced during a study of T cell responses to AZD1222 COVID-19 vaccine. Regarding the study as a whole: Researchers took repertoire samples only after the peak T cell response had come.

The data were produced by immunoSEQ multiplex PCR, yet TCRdb's version contains in-frame clones alone and is incomplete. The repertoire includes more than 140,000 clones, more than 80% of them detected once, and approximately 0.9% sits in the top ten. The CDR3 has 15 amino acids. Germline V gene sequence: CDR1 SGHRS, CDR2 YFSETQ. V gave up 4 bases and J gave up 5 bases; unmatched junction bases: 9. For this clone: Its antigen remains unknown.

The receptor comes from an adult in good health. Specimen: peripheral blood, collected on day 0 of MenACWY control vaccination. The V call is TRBV5-1, the J call TRBJ2-1, with 7 bases matching TRBD2. The CDR3 nucleotides read TGCGCCAGCAGCCCGGCCCTAGCGGCCAACAATGAGCAGTTCTTC. Translation gives CASSPALAANNEQFF.